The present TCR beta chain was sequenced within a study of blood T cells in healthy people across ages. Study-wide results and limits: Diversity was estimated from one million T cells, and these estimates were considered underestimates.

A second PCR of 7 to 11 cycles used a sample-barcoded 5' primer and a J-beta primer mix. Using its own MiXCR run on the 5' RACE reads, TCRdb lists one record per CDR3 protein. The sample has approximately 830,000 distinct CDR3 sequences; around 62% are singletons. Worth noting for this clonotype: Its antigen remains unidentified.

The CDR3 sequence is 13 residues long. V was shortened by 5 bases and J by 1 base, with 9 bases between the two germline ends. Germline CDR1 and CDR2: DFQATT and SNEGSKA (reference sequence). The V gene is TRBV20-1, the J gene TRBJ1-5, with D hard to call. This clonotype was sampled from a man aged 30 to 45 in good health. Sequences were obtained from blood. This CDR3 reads CSAGDISNQPQHF. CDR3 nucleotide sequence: TGCAGTGCTGGCGACATCAGCAATCAGCCCCAGCATTTT.